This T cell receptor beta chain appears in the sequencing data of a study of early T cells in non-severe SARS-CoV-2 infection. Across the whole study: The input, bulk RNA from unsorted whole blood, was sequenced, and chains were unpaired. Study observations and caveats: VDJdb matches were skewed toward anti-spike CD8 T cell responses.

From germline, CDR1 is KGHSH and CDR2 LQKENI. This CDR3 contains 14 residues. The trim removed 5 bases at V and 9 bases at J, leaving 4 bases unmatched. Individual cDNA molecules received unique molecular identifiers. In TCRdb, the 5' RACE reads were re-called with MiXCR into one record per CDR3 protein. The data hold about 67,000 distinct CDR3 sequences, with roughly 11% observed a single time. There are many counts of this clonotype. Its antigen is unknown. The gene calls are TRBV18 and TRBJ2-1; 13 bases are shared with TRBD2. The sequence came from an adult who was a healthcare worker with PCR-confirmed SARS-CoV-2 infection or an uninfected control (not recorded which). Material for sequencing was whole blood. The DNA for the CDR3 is TGTGCCAGCTCAGGGACTAGCGGGATTCTTGAGCAGTTCTTC. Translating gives CASSGTSGILEQFF.